These 26 T cell receptor beta chains share one sample of origin, sequenced in a study of Graves' ophthalmopathy and Graves' hyperthyroidism. Beta-chain TCR CDR3 regions were amplified from RNA transcripts. The first-round RT-PCR employed HTBI primers together with the Qiagen OneStep RT-PCR kit. A multiplex PCR was then performed as the second round. TCRdb analysed the multiplex PCR reads with MiXCR anew, one entry per CDR3 protein. Found here are hundreds of thousands of distinct CDR3 sequences, around 14% of them singletons; the top ten hold about 9.4%. The sequencing sample was made of blood. The receptors stem from a woman aged 25 to 39 with Graves' ophthalmopathy.

In regard to this clonotype: This likely comes from a read error, as the CDR3 has no conserved phenylalanine or tryptophan at its end. The J gene is TRBJ2-7, the V gene TRBV28, with D possibly TRBD2 on 6 matching bases. CDR3 length: 14 residues. Between the trimmed V and J ends, which lost 3 bases and 3 bases, there was a span of 12 bases. Germline CDR1 and CDR2: MDHEN and SYDVKM. The CDR3 DNA reads TGTGCCAGCAGTTTGGAGACTAGGGACTACGAGCAGTACTCC. It specifies CASSLETRDYEQYS.

This clonotype was observed at least ten times. The V call is TRBV19, the J call TRBJ2-7; the D gene is possibly TRBD1 (5 bases). Trimming shortened V by 3 bases and J by 3 bases, and 12 bases separated the two germline ends. The germline V gene encodes CDR1 LNHDA and CDR2 SQIVND (reference sequence). The CDR3 sequence is 14 residues long. The CDR3 DNA is TGTGCCAGTAGTATCGAGACAGCGAGCTACGAGCAGTACTTC. Its protein product is CASSIETASYEQYF.

The chain couples TRBV20-1 to TRBJ1-6; 8 positions match TRBD1. After removal of 5 bases from V and 6 bases from J, the junction contained 3 bases not matched to a gene. The CDR3 spans 13 residues. Germline CDR1 DFQATT, CDR2 SNEGSKA (reference sequence). CDR3 protein: CSAGQGVNSPLHF. The CDR3 coding sequence is TGCAGTGCTGGACAGGGAGTTAATTCACCCCTCCACTTT.

This clonotype was observed a handful of times. This sequence joins TRBV15 and TRBJ2-2; D possibly matches TRBD1 or TRBD2 (6 bases each). The germline V gene encodes CDR1 LNHNV and CDR2 YYDKDF (reference sequence). The CDR3 spans 14 residues. V lost 6 bases and J 8 bases, leaving 16 bases between the germline ends. In DNA form, the CDR3 reads TGTGCCACCAGAAGAACGGGGGCTAAAGGGGAGCTGTTTTTT. This codes for CATRRTGAKGELFF.

This clonotype was seen ten or more times. The V and J genes are TRBV29-1 and TRBJ2-7; a possible D gene is TRBD1 (6 bases). In germline, CDR1 is SQVTM, CDR2 ANQGSEA. The CDR3 is made up of 14 amino acids. Between the trimmed V and J ends, which lost 7 bases and 4 bases, there was a span of 20 bases. CDR3 nucleotides: TGCAGCGGGGGGTACAGGGCTTGCGGATACGAGCAGTACTTC. Amino acid sequence: CSGGYRACGYEQYF.

This clonotype was recorded at least ten times. As DNA, the CDR3 is TGTGCCAGCAACACCGGGGTGAATTCACCCCTCCACTTT. It codes for CASNTGVNSPLHF. This chain links TRBV12-3 or TRBV12-4 with TRBJ1-6; D gene unclear. The CDR3 covers 13 residues. V was shortened by 7 bases and J by 7 bases, with 11 bases between the two germline ends.

This clonotype was counted many times. This chain joins TRBV5-1 and TRBJ1-1; D call uncertain. V was shortened by 4 bases and J by 3 bases, with 19 bases between the two germline ends. The CDR3 consists of 16 residues. The germline gives CDR1 SGHRS, CDR2 YFSETQ. Here the CDR3 DNA reads TGCGCCAGCAGCCCTCTGCCCCGGGAGGTGGACACTGAAGCTTTCTTT. This sequence encodes CASSPLPREVDTEAFF. The complete variable domain, with remaining parts taken from reference TRBV5-1 and TRBJ1-1, reads KAGVTQTPRYLIKTRGQQVTLSCSPISGHRSVSWYQQTPGQGLQFLFEYFSETQRNKGNFPGRFSGRQFSNSRSEMNVSTLELGDSALYLCASSPLPREVDTEAFFGQGTRLTVV.

This clonotype was seen ten or more times. The genes are TRBV12-3 or TRBV12-4 and TRBJ2-2, with a possible D match to TRBD2 (6 bases). The CDR3 loop spans 13 amino acids. The V end was cut by 6 bases, the J end by 5 bases, with 10 bases between. As DNA, the CDR3 is TGTGCCAGCAGCCATCTAGCGACCGGGGAGCTGTTTTTT. Translated: CASSHLATGELFF.

This clonotype came up many times. V usage is TRBV20-1 and J usage is TRBJ2-7; D might be TRBD2 (6 bases). Germline-derived CDR1 and CDR2 are DFQATT and SNEGSKA (reference sequence). V lost 6 bases, J lost 6 bases, and 15 bases lay in between. CDR3 size: 12 residues. CDR3 coding DNA: TGCAGTGCGGGAAGGGACTTCCGCGAGCAGTACTTC. This gives the protein CSAGRDFREQYF.

This clonotype was detected ten times or more. The chain recombines TRBV12-3 or TRBV12-4 with TRBJ1-2; D gene ambiguous. The V and J ends lost 4 bases and 7 bases respectively, with 16 bases between them. This CDR3 is 14 amino acids long. This CDR3 is CASSSSRTLAGYTF. The CDR3 bases are TGTGCCAGCAGTTCCTCCCGGACCCTCGCTGGCTACACCTTC.

This clonotype came up many times. V usage is TRBV12-3 or TRBV12-4 and J usage is TRBJ1-2, with D possibly being TRBD1 (5 bases). V dropped 1 base and J dropped 4 bases, with 10 bases sitting between them. The CDR3 contains 14 residues. Here the CDR3 DNA reads TGTGCCAGCAGTTTAGTGGGGCCGGGCTATGGCTACACCTTC. Translation gives CASSLVGPGYGYTF.

This clonotype has more than one count but fewer than ten. The CDR3 here is CSVVPQETQYF. The DNA of the CDR3 is TGCAGCGTGGTCCCGCAAGAGACCCAGTACTTC. This rearrangement joins TRBV29-1 to TRBJ2-5; D unclear. The CDR3 covers 11 residues. From germline, CDR1 is SQVTM and CDR2 ANQGSEA. Trimming stripped 6 bases from V and 2 bases from J, with 7 bases between.

This clonotype was counted a few times. The chain employs TRBV6-1 and TRBJ1-2, with 7 bases identical to TRBD1. The J segment lost 4 bases and the V segment lost 9 bases, leaving 11 bases of the junction unmatched. Germline CDR1 is MNHNS and CDR2 is SASEGT. The CDR3 contains 14 residues. The CDR3 loop reads CASKRQGVGYGYTF. CDR3 nucleotides: TGTGCCAGTAAACGACAGGGAGTAGGCTATGGCTACACCTTC.

This clonotype has just a few counts. CDR3 sequence (DNA): TGCGCCAGCAGCTTGGATCCAGGGAATAGCAATCAGCCCCAGCATTTT. This gives the protein CASSLDPGNSNQPQHF. The rearrangement links TRBV5-1 to TRBJ1-5; weak D call: TRBD1 (5 bases). V was clipped by 0 bases and J by 0 bases, with 10 bases between them. Germline-derived CDR1 and CDR2 are SGHRS and YFSETQ. This CDR3 spans 16 amino acids.

Ten or more counts support this clonotype. The CDR3 DNA follows: TGTGCCAGCAGTTTAATTGGTGCATTCGATAATTCACCCCTCCACTTT. It translates to CASSLIGAFDNSPLHF. This chain links TRBV28 with TRBJ1-6, with D unclear. V lost 2 bases to trimming and J lost 5 bases, with 13 bases between them. The V gene's germline CDR1 is MDHEN and CDR2 SYDVKM. CDR3 length equals 16 residues.

This clonotype was picked up many times. This chain joins TRBV5-1 and TRBJ2-2; TRBD1 matches at 7 bases. The CDR3 spans 15 residues. The V and J ends lost 0 bases and 6 bases, in that order; junction bases with no gene match: 5. In germline, CDR1 is SGHRS, CDR2 YFSETQ. CDR3 in amino acids: CASSLVEGAPGELFF. DNA for the CDR3: TGCGCCAGCAGCTTGGTAGAGGGGGCGCCCGGGGAGCTGTTTTTT.

This clonotype was seen many times. This sequence joins TRBV10-3 and TRBJ1-2, with a weak D call TRBD1 (6 bases). This CDR3 is built from 15 residues. CDR1 ENHRY and CDR2 SYGVKD come from the germline V gene. The V end was cut by 6 bases, the J end by 2 bases, with 16 bases between. In nucleotides, the CDR3 is TGTGCCATCAGCACACCTAAGGGGGGCAACTATGGCTACACCTTC. Encoded protein: CAISTPKGGNYGYTF.

J is TRBJ2-5 and V is TRBV28; the D is unclear. V shed 11 bases and J shed 4 bases, with 2 bases lying between them. Germline assignment: CDR1 MDHEN and CDR2 SYDVKM. This CDR3 spans 8 amino acids. The CDR3, as DNA: TGTGCCGTAGAGACCCAGTACTTC. Translating gives CAVETQYF.

The table lists this clonotype with many counts. This chain links TRBV28 with TRBJ2-7; 8 positions agree with TRBD1. V shed 3 bases, J shed 6 bases, and the junction held 7 bases outside the gene matches. The CDR3 has 14 residues. The germline V gene has CDR1 MDHEN and CDR2 SYDVKM. CDR3 loop: CASSFPTGVGEQYF. CDR3 DNA: TGTGCCAGCAGTTTCCCGACAGGGGTTGGCGAGCAGTACTTC.

The rearrangement uses TRBV28 and TRBJ2-5, with TRBD2 matching 7 bases. The CDR3 totals 13 residues. Germline loops: CDR1 MDHEN, CDR2 SYDVKM. The J segment lost 3 bases and the V segment lost 7 bases, leaving 5 bases of the junction unmatched. The CDR3 protein is CASNGGLEETQYF. The CDR3 DNA reads as TGTGCCAGCAACGGGGGGTTGGAAGAGACCCAGTACTTC.

This chain links TRBV2 with TRBJ2-5, with 7 bases that match TRBD2. V shed 5 bases and J 4 bases; nucleotides not matched to a gene: 7. The CDR3 loop spans 14 amino acids. CDR1 SNHLY and CDR2 FYNNEI come from the germline V gene. This chain's CDR3 is CASSRERDLETQYF. CDR3 sequence (DNA): TGTGCCAGCAGTAGGGAGCGGGATCTAGAGACCCAGTACTTC.

This clonotype has at least ten counts. The chain employs TRBV24-1 and TRBJ1-1; possibly TRBD1 for D (5 bases). Trimming took 5 bases from V and 0 from J, leaving 9 bases between them. Germline CDR1 and CDR2: KGHDR and SFDVKD. The CDR3 sequence is 14 residues long. In nucleotides, the CDR3 is TGTGCCACCAGTGGGGGCCCGTTGAACACTGAAGCTTTCTTT. Its translation is CATSGGPLNTEAFF.

The V call is TRBV7-6, the J call TRBJ2-3; 7 nucleotides align to TRBD2. The CDR3 is 13 residues long. The germline CDR1 and CDR2 sequences are SGHVS and FNYEAQ. With V trimmed by 6 bases and J by 9 bases, 9 bases remained unmatched. The CDR3 region has the DNA TGTGCCAGCAGTCGGGGGGTTCTCGGCACGCAGTATTTT. Its translation: CASSRGVLGTQYF.

This clonotype has at least ten counts. The chain couples TRBV5-1 to TRBJ2-7; D tentatively fits TRBD1 or TRBD2 (5 bases each). Trimming took 0 bases from V and 6 from J, leaving 16 bases between them. Per germline, CDR1 SGHRS and CDR2 YFSETQ. The CDR3 spans 15 residues. The CDR3 DNA follows: TGCGCCAGCAGCTTGGCGGGGCGGCTAGCCGGCGAGCAGTACTTC. Translating gives CASSLAGRLAGEQYF.

This clonotype was seen ten or more times. The V call is TRBV7-9, the J call TRBJ2-7; 8 bases are shared with TRBD1. CDR1 SEHNR and CDR2 FQNEAQ come from the germline V gene (reference sequence). This CDR3 has 15 amino acids. The V segment lost 1 base and the J segment 3 bases; nucleotides outside the gene matches: 5. This CDR3 reads CASSLEGQEIYEQYF. The CDR3 DNA reads TGTGCCAGCAGCTTAGAGGGACAGGAAATCTACGAGCAGTACTTC.

In this sample, this clonotype turned up a few times. The junction departs from germline at one end; a sequencing error may be responsible. The chain carries TRBV6-5 and TRBJ2-4; D is perhaps TRBD2 (5 bases). The CDR3 length is 14 residues. Germline V gene data show CDR1 as MNHEY and CDR2 as SVGAGI. CDR3 in DNA: TGTGCCAGCAGTTACTCGACTACACTCACTGAACACACCTTC. Translated: CASSYSTTLTEHTF.